This T cell receptor (beta chain) originates from a study of Ad26.COV2.S vaccination and SARS-CoV-2 variants. The protocol was immunoSEQ multiplex PCR, while the TCRdb copy is restricted to in-frame clones and leaves out a portion. Of 440,000 or so clones detected, 92% appear once; the ten largest clones hold more than 1.5%. Treatment denoted: some 20 received Ad26.COV2.S at low or high dose, single or two shots; roughly five received placebo; per-sample allocation not given. Day 63 following the first vaccine or placebo injection was when the samples were taken. It was an adult aged 18-55 years in Boston who was the donor. Germline values: CDR1 LGHNT, CDR2 FRNRAP. The CDR3 runs to 17 residues. Losses at the gene ends were 2 bases for V and 2 bases for J; bases not matched to a gene: 9.

This sample comprised peripheral blood, obtained in a trial of Ad26.COV2.S vaccine versus placebo. The clonotype was recovered from a person between 18 and 60 years old who received the Ad26.COV2.S COVID-19 vaccine or a placebo. V usage is TRBV12-5 and J usage is TRBJ2-5, with 9 nucleotides matching TRBD1. The DNA for the CDR3 is TGTGCTAGTGGTTTGTTCTTGACAGGGGGTTATCAAGAGACCCAGTACTTC. The encoded protein is CASGLFLTGGYQETQYF.